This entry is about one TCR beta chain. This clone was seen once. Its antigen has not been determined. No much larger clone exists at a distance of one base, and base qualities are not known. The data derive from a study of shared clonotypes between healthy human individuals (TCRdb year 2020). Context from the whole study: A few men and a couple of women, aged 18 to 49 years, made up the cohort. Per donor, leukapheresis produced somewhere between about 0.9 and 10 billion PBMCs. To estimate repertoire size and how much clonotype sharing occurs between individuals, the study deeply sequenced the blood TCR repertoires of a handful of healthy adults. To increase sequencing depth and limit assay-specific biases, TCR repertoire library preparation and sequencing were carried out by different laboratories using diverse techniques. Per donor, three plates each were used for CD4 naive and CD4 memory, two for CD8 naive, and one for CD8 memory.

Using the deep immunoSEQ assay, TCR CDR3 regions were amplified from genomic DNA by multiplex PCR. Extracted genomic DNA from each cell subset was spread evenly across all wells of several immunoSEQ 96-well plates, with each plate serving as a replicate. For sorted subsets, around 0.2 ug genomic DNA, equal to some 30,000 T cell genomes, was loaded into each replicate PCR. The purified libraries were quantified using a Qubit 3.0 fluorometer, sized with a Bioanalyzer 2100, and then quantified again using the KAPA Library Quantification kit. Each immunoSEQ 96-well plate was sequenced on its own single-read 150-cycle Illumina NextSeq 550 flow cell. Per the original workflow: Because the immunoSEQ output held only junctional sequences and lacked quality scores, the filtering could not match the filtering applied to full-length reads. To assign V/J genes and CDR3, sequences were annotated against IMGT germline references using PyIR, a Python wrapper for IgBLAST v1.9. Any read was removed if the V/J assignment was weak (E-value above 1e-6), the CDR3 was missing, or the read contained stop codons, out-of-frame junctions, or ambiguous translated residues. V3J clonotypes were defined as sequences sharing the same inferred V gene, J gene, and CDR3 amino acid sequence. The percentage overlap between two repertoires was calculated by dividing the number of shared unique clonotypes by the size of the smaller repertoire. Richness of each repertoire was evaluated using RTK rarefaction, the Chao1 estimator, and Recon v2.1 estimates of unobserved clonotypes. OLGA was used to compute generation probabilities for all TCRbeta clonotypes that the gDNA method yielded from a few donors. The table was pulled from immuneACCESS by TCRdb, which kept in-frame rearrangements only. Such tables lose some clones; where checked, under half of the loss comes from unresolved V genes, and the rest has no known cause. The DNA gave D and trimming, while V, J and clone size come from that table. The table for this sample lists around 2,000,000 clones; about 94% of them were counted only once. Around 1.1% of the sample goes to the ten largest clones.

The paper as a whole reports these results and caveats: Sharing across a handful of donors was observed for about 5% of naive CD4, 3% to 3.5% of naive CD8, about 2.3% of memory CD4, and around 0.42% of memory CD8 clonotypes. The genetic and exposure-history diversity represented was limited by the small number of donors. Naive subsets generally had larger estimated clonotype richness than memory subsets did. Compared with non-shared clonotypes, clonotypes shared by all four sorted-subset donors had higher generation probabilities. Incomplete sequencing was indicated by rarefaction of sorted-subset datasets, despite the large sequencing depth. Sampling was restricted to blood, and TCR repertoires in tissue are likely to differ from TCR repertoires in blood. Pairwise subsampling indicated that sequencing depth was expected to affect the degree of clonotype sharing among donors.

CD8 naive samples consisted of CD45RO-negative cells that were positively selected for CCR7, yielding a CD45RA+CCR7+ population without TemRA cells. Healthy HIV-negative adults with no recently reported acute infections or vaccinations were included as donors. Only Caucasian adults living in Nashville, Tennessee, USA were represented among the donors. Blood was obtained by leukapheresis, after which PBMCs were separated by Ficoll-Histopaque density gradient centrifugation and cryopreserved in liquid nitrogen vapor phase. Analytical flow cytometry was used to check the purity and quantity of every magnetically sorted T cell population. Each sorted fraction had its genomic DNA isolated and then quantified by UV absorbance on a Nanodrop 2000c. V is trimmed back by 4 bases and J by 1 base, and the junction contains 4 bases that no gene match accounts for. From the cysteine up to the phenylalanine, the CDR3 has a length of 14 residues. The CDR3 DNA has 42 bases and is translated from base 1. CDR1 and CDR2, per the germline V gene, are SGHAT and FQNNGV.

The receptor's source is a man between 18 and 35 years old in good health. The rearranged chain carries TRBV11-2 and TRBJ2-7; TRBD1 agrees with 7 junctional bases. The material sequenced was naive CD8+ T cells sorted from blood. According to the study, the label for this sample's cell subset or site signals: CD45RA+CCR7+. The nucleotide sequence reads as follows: TGTGCCAGCAGCTCTGACAGGGAATCCTACGAGCAGTACTTC. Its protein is CASSSDRESYEQYF. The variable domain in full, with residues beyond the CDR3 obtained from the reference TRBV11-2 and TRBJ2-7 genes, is EAGVAQSPRYKIIEKRQSVAFWCNPISGHATLYWYQQILGQGPKLLIQFQNNGVVDDSQLPKDRFSAERLKGVDSTLKIQPAKLEDSAVYLCASSSDRESYEQYFGPGTRLTVT.